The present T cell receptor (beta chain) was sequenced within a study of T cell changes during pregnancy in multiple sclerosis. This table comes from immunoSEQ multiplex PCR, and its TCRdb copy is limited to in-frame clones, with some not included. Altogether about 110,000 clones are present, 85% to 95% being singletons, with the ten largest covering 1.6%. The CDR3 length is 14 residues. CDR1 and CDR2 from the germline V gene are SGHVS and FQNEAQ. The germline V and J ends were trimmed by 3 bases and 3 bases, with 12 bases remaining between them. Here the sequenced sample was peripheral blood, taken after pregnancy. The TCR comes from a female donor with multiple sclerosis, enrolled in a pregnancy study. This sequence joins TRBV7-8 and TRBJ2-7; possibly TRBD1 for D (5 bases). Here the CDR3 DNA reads TGTGCCAGCAGCTTTCGACAGTCCTTCTACGAGCAGTACTTC. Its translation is CASSFRQSFYEQYF.